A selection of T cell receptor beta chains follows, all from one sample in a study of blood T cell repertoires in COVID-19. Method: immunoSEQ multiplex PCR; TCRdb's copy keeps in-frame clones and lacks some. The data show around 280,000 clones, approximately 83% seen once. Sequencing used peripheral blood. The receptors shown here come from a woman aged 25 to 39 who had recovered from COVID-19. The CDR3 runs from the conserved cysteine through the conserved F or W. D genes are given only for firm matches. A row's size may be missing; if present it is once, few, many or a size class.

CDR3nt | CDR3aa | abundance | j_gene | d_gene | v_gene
TGTGCCAGCAGCTTAGCCGGACAGGGGCTATGGAACACTGAAGCTTTCTTT | CASSLAGQGLWNTEAFF | - | TRBJ1-1 | TRBD1 | TRBV7-2
TGTGCCAGCAGCCGGACAGGGCCTTCACCCCTCCACTTT | CASSRTGPSPLHF | - | TRBJ1-6 | TRBD1 | TRBV12-3/TRBV12-4
TGTGCCACCGGGACAGGGACCACTGAAGCTTTCTTT | CATGTGTTEAFF | few | TRBJ1-1 | TRBD1 | TRBV25-1
TGCAGCGCCCAAAGGGAGACTAGCGGGAGAAATGAGCAGTTCTTC | CSAQRETSGRNEQFF | - | TRBJ2-1 | TRBD2 | TRBV29-1
TGTGCCAGCAGCTTAGCGACAGCACGTGAAGCTTTCTTT | CASSLATAREAFF | - | TRBJ1-1 | - | TRBV7-2
TGCGCCAGCAGCGGGACTCTGAATGAGCAGTTCTTC | CASSGTLNEQFF | - | TRBJ2-1 | - | TRBV5-1
TGTGCCAGTAGTATTCAGACTAGCGGGCGCACAGATACGCAGTATTTT | CASSIQTSGRTDTQYF | - | TRBJ2-3 | TRBD2 | TRBV19
TGTGCCAGCAGCGTAGGGACTAGCGGGAAGAGCTCCTACAATGAGCAGTTCTTC | CASSVGTSGKSSYNEQFF | - | TRBJ2-1 | TRBD2 | TRBV9
TGCAGGCCTAATGGGCGGGCTCCCTACGAGCAGTACTTC | CRPNGRAPYEQYF | few | TRBJ2-7 | - | TRBV29-1
TGCGCCAGCAGCGCTTATCGGGGGTTTTACGAGCAGTACTTC | CASSAYRGFYEQYF | - | TRBJ2-7 | - | TRBV4-3